These 11 T cell receptor beta chains came from one sample sequenced in a study of blood T cell repertoires in COVID-19. Generated by immunoSEQ multiplex PCR, the TCRdb table keeps only in-frame clones and is missing some. The data contain hundreds of thousands of clones, approximately 83% of them singletons. Sequencing input: peripheral blood. The receptors were gathered from a man in his forties with acute or convalescent COVID-19.

This sequence joins TRBV29-1 and TRBJ1-5; D is undetermined. V was clipped by 6 bases and J by 0 bases, with 6 bases between them. CDR1 is SQVTM, CDR2 ANQGSEA, per germline. This CDR3 comprises 12 residues. Here the CDR3 reads CSVSVSNQPQHF. The CDR3 DNA follows: TGCAGCGTCTCGGTTAGCAATCAGCCCCAGCATTTT.

This clone came up a few times. The chain is built from TRBV19 and TRBJ1-2; D might be TRBD1 (5 bases). Germline V lookup: CDR1 LNHDA, CDR2 SQIVND (reference sequence). The length of the CDR3 is 13 residues. Trimming shortened V by 6 bases and J by 4 bases, and 12 bases separated the two germline ends. CDR3 nucleotide sequence: TGTGCCAGTAGGCCGACAGATTCCTATGGCTACACCTTC. Translating it yields CASRPTDSYGYTF.

The rearrangement joins TRBV4-2 to TRBJ2-3; 9 nucleotides agree with TRBD2. CDR1 and CDR2 (germline): LGHNA, YNFKEQ. The CDR3 is 17 residues long. The ends lost 1 base at V and 4 bases at J; junction bases unmatched: 9. The CDR3 DNA follows: TGTGCCAGCAGCCAAGGCGGGACTAGCAGTTGGGCAGATACGCAGTATTTT. Translated: CASSQGGTSSWADTQYF.

This clone was picked up a small number of times. The chain carries TRBV7-9 and TRBJ2-2; 10 bases align to TRBD2. CDR3 length: 16 amino acids. J gave up 7 bases and V 5 bases, and 10 bases lay outside the gene matches. Germline V gives CDR1 SEHNR, CDR2 FQNEAQ (reference sequence). For the CDR3, the DNA is TGTGCCAGCAGCCGTGGACTAGCGGAAGAGGACGGGGAGCTGTTTTTT. This codes for CASSRGLAEEDGELFF.

CDR3 coding DNA: TGTGCCAGCAGGAAGGGGGCAGGGACGAACACCGGGGAGCTGTTTTTT. Protein product: CASRKGAGTNTGELFF. The chain has TRBV2 and TRBJ2-2, with 7 bases matching TRBD1. V lost 6 bases and J lost 0; bases outside the gene matches: 7. From germline, CDR1 is SNHLY and CDR2 FYNNEI. CDR3 size: 16 residues. The full variable domain, completed using reference TRBV2 and TRBJ2-2, is EPEVTQTPSHQVTQMGQEVILRCVPISNHLYFYWYRQILGQKVEFLVSFYNNEISEKSEIFDDQFSVERPDGSNFTLKIRSTKLEDSAMYFCASRKGAGTNTGELFFGEGSRLTVL.

The gene calls are TRBV5-1 and TRBJ2-5; D remains unclear. This CDR3 is built from 13 residues. Germline V gene lookup returns CDR1 SGHRS and CDR2 YFSETQ. Trimming removed 4 bases at V and 7 bases at J, with 14 bases between. CDR3: CASSPSETGTQYF. CDR3 coding DNA: TGCGCCAGCAGCCCGAGTGAGACGGGGACCCAGTACTTC.

This chain uses TRBV2 with TRBJ1-2; tentative D call: TRBD1 (6 bases). Germline V gives CDR1 SNHLY, CDR2 FYNNEI. The CDR3 extends over 13 amino acids. The V end was cut by 8 bases, the J end by 2 bases, with 12 bases between. The CDR3 sequence is CASRQEGNYGYTF. Written as DNA, the CDR3 is TGTGCCAGCCGACAGGAAGGGAACTATGGCTACACCTTC.

The J gene is TRBJ2-5, the V gene TRBV20-1; D remains unclear. The CDR3 extends over 10 amino acids. Trimming stripped 8 bases from V and 5 bases from J, with 9 bases between. Germline CDR1 is DFQATT and CDR2 is SNEGSKA (reference sequence). Here the CDR3 reads CSLARETQYF. The CDR3 region has the DNA TGCAGTCTTGCCCGGGAGACCCAGTACTTC.

The chain links TRBV14 to TRBJ2-2, with 7 bases fitting TRBD2. V shed 4 bases, J shed 4 bases, and the junction held 9 bases outside the gene matches. The CDR3 covers 16 residues. The germline CDR1 and CDR2 sequences are SGHDN and FVKESK. Here the CDR3 reads CASSLWAGEPTGELFF. CDR3 DNA sequence: TGTGCCAGCAGCCTCTGGGCGGGGGAACCCACCGGGGAGCTGTTTTTT.

The V gene is TRBV5-4, the J gene TRBJ1-6, with 7 bases identical to TRBD1. V lost 4 bases and J lost 11; bases outside the gene matches: 6. Germline V CDR1 and CDR2: SGHNT, YYREEE (reference sequence). There are 13 residues in the CDR3. The CDR3 spells CASSPGDSAPLHF. In nucleotides, the CDR3 is TGTGCCAGCAGCCCCGGGGACAGTGCACCCCTCCACTTT.

The chain combines TRBV6-4 with TRBJ2-1; 10 bases map to TRBD2. Per the germline V gene, CDR1 is MRHNA and CDR2 is SNTAGT. The CDR3 extends over 15 amino acids. Trimming took 2 bases from V and 5 from J; bases not matched to a gene: 3. The CDR3 bases are TGTGCCAGCAGTGACATAGCGGGAGGCGACAATGAGCAGTTCTTC. Protein: CASSDIAGGDNEQFF.